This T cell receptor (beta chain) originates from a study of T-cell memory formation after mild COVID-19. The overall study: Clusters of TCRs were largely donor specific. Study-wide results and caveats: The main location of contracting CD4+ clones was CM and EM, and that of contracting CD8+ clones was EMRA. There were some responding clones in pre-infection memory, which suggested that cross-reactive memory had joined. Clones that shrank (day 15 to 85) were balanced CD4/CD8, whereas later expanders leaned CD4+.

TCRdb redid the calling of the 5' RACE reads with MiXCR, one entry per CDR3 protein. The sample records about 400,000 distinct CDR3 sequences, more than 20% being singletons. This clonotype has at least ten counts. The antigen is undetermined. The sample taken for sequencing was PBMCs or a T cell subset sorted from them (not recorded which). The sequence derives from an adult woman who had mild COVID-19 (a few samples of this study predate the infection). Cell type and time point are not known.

CDR3 in DNA: TGTGCCAGCAGATTACAGGGCACGAACACTGAAGCTTTCTTT. It is translated as CASRLQGTNTEAFF. The chain is built from TRBV12-3 or TRBV12-4 and TRBJ1-1; TRBD1 is a possible D gene (6 bases). V dropped 6 bases and J dropped 1 base, with 12 bases sitting between them. The CDR3 runs 14 residues.